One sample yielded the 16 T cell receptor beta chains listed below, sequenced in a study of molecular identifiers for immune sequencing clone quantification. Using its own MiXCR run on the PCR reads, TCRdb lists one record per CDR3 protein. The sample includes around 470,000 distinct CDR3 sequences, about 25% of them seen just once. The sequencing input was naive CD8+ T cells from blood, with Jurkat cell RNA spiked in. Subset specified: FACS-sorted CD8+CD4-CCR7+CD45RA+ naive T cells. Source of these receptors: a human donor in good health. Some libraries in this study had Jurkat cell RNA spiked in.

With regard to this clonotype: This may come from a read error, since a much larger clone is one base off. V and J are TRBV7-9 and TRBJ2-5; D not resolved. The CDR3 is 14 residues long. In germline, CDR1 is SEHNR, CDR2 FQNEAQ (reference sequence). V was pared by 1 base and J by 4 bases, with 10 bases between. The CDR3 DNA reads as TGTGCCAGCAGCTTAGGCGAACTCCTAGAGACCCAGTACTTC. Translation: CASSLGELLETQYF.

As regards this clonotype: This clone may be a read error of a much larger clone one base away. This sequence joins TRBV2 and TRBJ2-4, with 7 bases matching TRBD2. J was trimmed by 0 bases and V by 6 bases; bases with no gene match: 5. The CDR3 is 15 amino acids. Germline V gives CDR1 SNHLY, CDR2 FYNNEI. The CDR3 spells CASRVAGLAKNIQYF. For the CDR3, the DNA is TGTGCCAGCAGAGTAGCGGGCCTAGCCAAAAACATTCAGTACTTC.

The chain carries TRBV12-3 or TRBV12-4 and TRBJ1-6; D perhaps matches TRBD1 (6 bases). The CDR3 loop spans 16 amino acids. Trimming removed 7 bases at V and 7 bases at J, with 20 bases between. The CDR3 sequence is CASKPRGGAENSPLHF. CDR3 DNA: TGTGCCAGCAAACCACGTGGGGGGGCGGAAAATTCACCCCTCCACTTT.

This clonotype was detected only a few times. This chain's CDR3 is CASSKANTDTQYF. CDR3 coding DNA: TGTGCCAGCAGCAAGGCCAACACAGATACGCAGTATTTT. This rearrangement joins TRBV7-9 to TRBJ2-3; D gene uncertain. The CDR3 consists of 13 residues. Trimming cost V 5 bases and J 2 bases, with 8 bases left between them. CDR1 and CDR2 (germline): SEHNR, FQNEAQ (reference sequence).

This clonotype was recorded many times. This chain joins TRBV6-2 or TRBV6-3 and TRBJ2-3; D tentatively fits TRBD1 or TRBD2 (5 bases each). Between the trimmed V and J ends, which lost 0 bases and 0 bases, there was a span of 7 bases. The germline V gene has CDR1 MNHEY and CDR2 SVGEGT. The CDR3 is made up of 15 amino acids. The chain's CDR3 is CASSYSRDSTDTQYF. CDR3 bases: TGTGCCAGCAGTTACTCAAGGGACAGCACAGATACGCAGTATTTT.

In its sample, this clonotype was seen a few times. The CDR3 DNA follows: TGTGCCTGGAGTAGCCAGGCTATGCCCCAGTACTTC. This sequence encodes CAWSSQAMPQYF. The chain has TRBV30 and TRBJ2-5; D is uncertain. V lost 2 bases and J lost 9, with 13 bases in between. Germline-derived CDR1 and CDR2 are GTSNPN and SVGIG (reference sequence). This CDR3 is 12 amino acids long.

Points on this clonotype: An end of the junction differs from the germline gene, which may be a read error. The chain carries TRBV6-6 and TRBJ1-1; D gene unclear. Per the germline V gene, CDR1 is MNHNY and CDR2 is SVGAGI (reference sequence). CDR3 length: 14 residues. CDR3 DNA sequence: TGTTCCAGCAGTTCTGGCCGAAAGAACACTGAAGCTTTCTTT. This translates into CSSSSGRKNTEAFF.

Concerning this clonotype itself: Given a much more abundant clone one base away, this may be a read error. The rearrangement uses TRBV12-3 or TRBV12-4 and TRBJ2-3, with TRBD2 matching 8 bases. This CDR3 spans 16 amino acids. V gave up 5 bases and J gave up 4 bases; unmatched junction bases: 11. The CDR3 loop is CASSAPGLVEADTQYF. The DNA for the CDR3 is TGTGCCAGCAGTGCGCCGGGACTAGTGGAGGCAGATACGCAGTATTTT.

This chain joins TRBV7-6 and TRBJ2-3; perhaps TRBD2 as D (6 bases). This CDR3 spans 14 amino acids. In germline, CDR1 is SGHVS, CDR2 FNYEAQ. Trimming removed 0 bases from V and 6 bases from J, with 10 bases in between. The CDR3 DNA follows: TGTGCCAGCAGCTTAGCGGCTAGCGAGGATACGCAGTATTTT. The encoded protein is CASSLAASEDTQYF.

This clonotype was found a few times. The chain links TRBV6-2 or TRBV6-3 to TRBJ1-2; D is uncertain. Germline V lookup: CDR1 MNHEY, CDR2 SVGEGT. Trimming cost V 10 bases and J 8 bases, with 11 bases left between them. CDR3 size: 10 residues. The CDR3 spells CATEASGYTF. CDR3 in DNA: TGTGCCACCGAAGCTTCCGGCTACACCTTC.

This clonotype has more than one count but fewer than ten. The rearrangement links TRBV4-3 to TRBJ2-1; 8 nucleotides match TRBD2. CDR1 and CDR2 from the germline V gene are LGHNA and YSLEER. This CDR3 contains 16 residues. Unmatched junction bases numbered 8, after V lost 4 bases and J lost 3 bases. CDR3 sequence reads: CASSPGGGPSYNEQFF. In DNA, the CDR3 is TGCGCCAGCAGCCCGGGCGGGGGGCCAAGCTACAATGAGCAGTTCTTC.

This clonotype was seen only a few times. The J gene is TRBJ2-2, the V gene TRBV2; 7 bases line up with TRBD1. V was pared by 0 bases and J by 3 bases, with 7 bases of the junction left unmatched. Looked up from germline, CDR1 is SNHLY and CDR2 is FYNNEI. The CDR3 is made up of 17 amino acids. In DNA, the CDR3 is TGTGCCAGCAGTGAAGCGTCGACAGGGCGGGACACCGGGGAGCTGTTTTTT. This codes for CASSEASTGRDTGELFF.

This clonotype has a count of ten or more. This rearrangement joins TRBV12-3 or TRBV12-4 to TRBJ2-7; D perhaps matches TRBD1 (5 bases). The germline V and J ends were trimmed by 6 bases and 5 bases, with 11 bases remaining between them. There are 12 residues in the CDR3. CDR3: CASSLSRDEQYF. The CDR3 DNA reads TGTGCCAGCAGCTTAAGCAGGGACGAGCAGTACTTC.

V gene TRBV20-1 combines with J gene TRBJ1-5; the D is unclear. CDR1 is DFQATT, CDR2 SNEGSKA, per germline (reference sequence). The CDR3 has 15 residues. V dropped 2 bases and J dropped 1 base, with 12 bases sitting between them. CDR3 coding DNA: TGCAGTGCTAGACGGGTAAAGACAAGCAATCAGCCCCAGCATTTT. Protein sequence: CSARRVKTSNQPQHF.

The CDR3 nucleotides read TGTGCCAGCAGCCAGAGGACAGGGGGCCTGGAGGCCCAGTACTTC. It codes for CASSQRTGGLEAQYF. V gene TRBV7-8 combines with J gene TRBJ2-5; 11 bases map to TRBD1. Germline V gene lookup returns CDR1 SGHVS and CDR2 FQNEAQ. The CDR3 length is 15 residues. V was pared by 5 bases and J by 9 bases, with 11 bases of the junction left unmatched.

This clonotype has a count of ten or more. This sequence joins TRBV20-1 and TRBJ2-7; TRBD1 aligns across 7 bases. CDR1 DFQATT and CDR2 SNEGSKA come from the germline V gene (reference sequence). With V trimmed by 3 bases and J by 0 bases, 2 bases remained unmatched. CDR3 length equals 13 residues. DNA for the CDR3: TGCAGTGCTAGGGGACAGTTCTCCTACGAGCAGTACTTC. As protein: CSARGQFSYEQYF.